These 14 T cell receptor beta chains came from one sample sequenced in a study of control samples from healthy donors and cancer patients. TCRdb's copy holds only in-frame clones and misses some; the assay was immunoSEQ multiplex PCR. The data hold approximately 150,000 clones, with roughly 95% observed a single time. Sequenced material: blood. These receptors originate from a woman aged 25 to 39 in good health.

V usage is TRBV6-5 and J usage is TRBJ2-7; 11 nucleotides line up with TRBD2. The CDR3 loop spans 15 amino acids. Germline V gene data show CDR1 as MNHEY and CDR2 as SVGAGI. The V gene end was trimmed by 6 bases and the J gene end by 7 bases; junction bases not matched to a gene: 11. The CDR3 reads CASSLETSGVREQYF. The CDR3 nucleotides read TGTGCCAGCAGCCTCGAGACTAGCGGGGTTCGAGAGCAGTACTTC.

The CDR3 coding sequence is TGTGCCAGCAGCCGAGGAACAGGGCACACTGAAGCTTTCTTT. The encoded protein is CASSRGTGHTEAFF. V gene TRBV3-1 (or the pseudogene TRBV3-2) combines with J gene TRBJ1-1; possible D gene TRBD1, 6 bases. The germline V and J ends were trimmed by 4 bases and 3 bases, with 12 bases remaining between them. This CDR3 has 14 amino acids. The V gene's germline CDR1 is LGHDT and CDR2 YNNKEL (reference sequence).

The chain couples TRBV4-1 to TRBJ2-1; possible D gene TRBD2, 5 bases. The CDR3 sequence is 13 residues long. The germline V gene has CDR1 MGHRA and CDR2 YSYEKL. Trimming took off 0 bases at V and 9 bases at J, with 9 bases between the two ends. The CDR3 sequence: CASSQDPGIEQFF. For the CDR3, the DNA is TGCGCCAGCAGCCAAGATCCCGGGATTGAGCAGTTCTTC.

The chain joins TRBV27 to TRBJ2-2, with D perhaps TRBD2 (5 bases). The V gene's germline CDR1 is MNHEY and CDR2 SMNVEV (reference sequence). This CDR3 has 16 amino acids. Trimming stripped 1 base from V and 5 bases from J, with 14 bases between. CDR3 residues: CASSLYEGVETGELFF. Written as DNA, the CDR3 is TGTGCCAGCAGTTTATATGAGGGAGTGGAAACCGGGGAGCTGTTTTTT.

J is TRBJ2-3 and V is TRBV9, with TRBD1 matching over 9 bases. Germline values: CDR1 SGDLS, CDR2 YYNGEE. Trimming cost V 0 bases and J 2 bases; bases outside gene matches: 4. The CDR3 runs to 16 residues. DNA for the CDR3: TGTGCCAGCAGCGTAGCGGGGACAGGGACCACAGATACGCAGTATTTT. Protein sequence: CASSVAGTGTTDTQYF.

The CDR3 DNA is TGTGCCAGCAGCGCATCGACAGGGGGCTTTACTGAAGCTTTCTTT. This sequence encodes CASSASTGGFTEAFF. The chain combines TRBV9 with TRBJ1-1, with 10 nucleotides matching TRBD1. CDR1 SGDLS and CDR2 YYNGEE come from the germline V gene. The CDR3 runs to 15 residues. Trimming at V came to 3 bases and at J to 5 bases, leaving 7 bases not matched to a gene.

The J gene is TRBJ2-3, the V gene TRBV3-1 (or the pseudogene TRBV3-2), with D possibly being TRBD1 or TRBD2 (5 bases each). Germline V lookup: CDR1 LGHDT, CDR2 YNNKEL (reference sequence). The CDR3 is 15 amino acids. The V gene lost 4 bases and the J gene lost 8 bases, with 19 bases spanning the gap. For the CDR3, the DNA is TGTGCCAGCAGCCGCGCGTGGGACCCGCACGGTACGCAGTATTTT. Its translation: CASSRAWDPHGTQYF.

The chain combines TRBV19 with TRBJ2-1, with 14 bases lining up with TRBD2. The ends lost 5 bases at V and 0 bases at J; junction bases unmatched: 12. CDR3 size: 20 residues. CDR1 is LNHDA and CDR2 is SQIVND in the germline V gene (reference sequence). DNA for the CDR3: TGTGCCAGTAGTCTTACTTGGACTAGCGGGAGGTCCAGCTCCTACAATGAGCAGTTCTTC. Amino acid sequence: CASSLTWTSGRSSSYNEQFF.

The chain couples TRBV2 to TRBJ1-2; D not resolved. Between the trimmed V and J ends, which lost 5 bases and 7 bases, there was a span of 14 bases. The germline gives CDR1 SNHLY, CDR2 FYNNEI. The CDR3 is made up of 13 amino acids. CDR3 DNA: TGTGCCAGCAGTAGCGGGGAACTAGGTGGCTACACCTTC. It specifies CASSSGELGGYTF.

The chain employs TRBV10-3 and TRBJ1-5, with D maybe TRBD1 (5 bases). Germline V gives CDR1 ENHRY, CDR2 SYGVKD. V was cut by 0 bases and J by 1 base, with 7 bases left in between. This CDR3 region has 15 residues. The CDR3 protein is CAISESGVSNQPQHF. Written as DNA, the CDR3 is TGTGCCATCAGTGAGTCGGGGGTCAGCAATCAGCCCCAGCATTTT.

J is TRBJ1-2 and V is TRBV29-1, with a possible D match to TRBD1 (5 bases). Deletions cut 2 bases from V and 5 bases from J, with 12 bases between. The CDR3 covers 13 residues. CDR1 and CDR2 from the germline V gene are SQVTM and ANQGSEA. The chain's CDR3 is CSVEPPGRYGYTF. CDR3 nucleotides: TGCAGCGTTGAACCGCCAGGGCGGTATGGCTACACCTTC. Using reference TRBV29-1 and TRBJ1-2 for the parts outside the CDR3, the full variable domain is SAVISQKPSRDICQRGTSLTIQCQVDSQVTMMFWYRQQPGQSLTLIATANQGSEATYESGFVIDKFPISRPNLTFSTLTVSNMSPEDSSIYLCSVEPPGRYGYTFGSGTRLTVV.

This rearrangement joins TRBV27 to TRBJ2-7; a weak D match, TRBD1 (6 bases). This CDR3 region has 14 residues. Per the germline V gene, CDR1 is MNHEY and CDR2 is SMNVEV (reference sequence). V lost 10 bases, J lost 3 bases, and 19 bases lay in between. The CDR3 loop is CATGQGHLVYEQYF. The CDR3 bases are TGTGCCACTGGCCAGGGACACCTAGTCTACGAGCAGTACTTC.

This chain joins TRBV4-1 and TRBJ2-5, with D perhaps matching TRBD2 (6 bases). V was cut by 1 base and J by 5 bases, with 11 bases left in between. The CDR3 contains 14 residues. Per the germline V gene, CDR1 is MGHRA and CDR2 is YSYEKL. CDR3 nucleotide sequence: TGCGCCAGCAGCCAAGGACTAGGGTTGGAGACCCAGTACTTC. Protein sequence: CASSQGLGLETQYF.

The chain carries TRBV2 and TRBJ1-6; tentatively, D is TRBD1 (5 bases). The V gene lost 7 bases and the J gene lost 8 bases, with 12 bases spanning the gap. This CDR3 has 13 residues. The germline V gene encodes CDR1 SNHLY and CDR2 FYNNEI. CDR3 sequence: CASTPGRDSPLHF. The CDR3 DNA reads TGTGCCAGCACTCCAGGGAGGGATTCACCCCTCCACTTT. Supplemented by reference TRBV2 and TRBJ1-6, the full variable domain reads EPEVTQTPSHQVTQMGQEVILRCVPISNHLYFYWYRQILGQKVEFLVSFYNNEISEKSEIFDDQFSVERPDGSNFTLKIRSTKLEDSAMYFCASTPGRDSPLHFGNGTRLTVT.